A single sample is the source of the 18 T cell receptor beta chains below, sequenced in a study of technical replicates of blood from a handful of donors. Sequenced by immunoSEQ multiplex PCR; TCRdb stores in-frame clones only, minus some. The sample records about 83,000 clones, around 90% being singletons. Sequenced input: T cells isolated from PBMCs. The receptors stem from a human donor in good health.

V gene TRBV2 combines with J gene TRBJ1-2; D is perhaps TRBD1 (5 bases). The V end lost 3 bases, the J end lost 0 bases, and 8 bases lay between the germline ends. The germline V gene encodes CDR1 SNHLY and CDR2 FYNNEI. The CDR3 length is 14 residues. CDR3 nucleotide sequence: TGTGCCAGCAGTGATACAGGAGCTAACTATGGCTACACCTTC. Translation gives CASSDTGANYGYTF.

The rearrangement links TRBV7-3 to TRBJ2-3, with 7 bases identical to TRBD2. In germline, CDR1 is SGHTA, CDR2 FQGTGA. J was trimmed by 8 bases and V by 5 bases; bases with no gene match: 10. The length of the CDR3 is 14 residues. This CDR3 reads CASSQSGGSATQYF. The CDR3 DNA sequence: TGTGCCAGCAGCCAGTCGGGGGGTAGCGCTACGCAGTATTTT.

This clone was counted between two and nine times. The V and J genes are TRBV10-1 and TRBJ1-1, with 9 nucleotides matching TRBD1. J gave up 4 bases and V 4 bases, and 10 bases lay outside the gene matches. The CDR3 contains 16 residues. Germline V gene sequence: CDR1 WNHNN, CDR2 SYGVQD (reference sequence). For the CDR3, the DNA is TGCGCCAGCAGTGTCTCGACAGGGGGTGTTGGCACTGAAGCTTTCTTT. It specifies CASSVSTGGVGTEAFF.

CDR3 coding DNA: TGCGCCAGCAGCTTGGCGTCCCCCGCAGATACGCAGTATTTT. It is translated as CASSLASPADTQYF. The chain links TRBV5-1 to TRBJ2-3; no firm D call. V lost 0 bases and J lost 4, with 9 bases in between. The germline gives CDR1 SGHRS, CDR2 YFSETQ. This CDR3 spans 14 amino acids.

This CDR3 is CASSYPTSGGAGELFF. CDR3 DNA sequence: TGTGCCAGCAGTTACCCGACTAGCGGGGGGGCCGGGGAGCTGTTTTTT. This chain links TRBV6-5 with TRBJ2-2; 14 nucleotides align to TRBD2. The CDR3 contains 16 residues. In germline, CDR1 is MNHEY, CDR2 SVGAGI. V dropped 2 bases and J dropped 6; count of bases not matched to a gene: 2.

This clone was counted only a few times. The chain has TRBV4-1 and TRBJ2-2, with 10 bases lining up with TRBD2. V was clipped by 1 base and J by 5 bases; unmatched bases: 10. The CDR3 runs 18 residues. Germline loops: CDR1 MGHRA, CDR2 YSYEKL. The CDR3 is CASSQGGLAGVGTGELFF. In nucleotides, the CDR3 is TGCGCCAGCAGCCAAGGAGGCCTAGCGGGAGTTGGAACCGGGGAGCTGTTTTTT.

This rearrangement joins TRBV10-3 to TRBJ2-1; tentatively, D is TRBD2 (7 bases). CDR3 size: 20 residues. Germline CDR1 is ENHRY and CDR2 is SYGVKD. V was shortened by 6 bases and J by 2 bases, with 29 bases between the two germline ends. CDR3 residues: CAIRGLKGESVEQPYNEQFF. For the CDR3, the DNA is TGTGCCATCAGGGGACTAAAGGGGGAGAGCGTCGAGCAACCCTACAATGAGCAGTTCTTC.

The chain has TRBV6-1 and TRBJ2-7; TRBD2 matches at 9 bases. The CDR3 is 15 residues long. Per the germline V gene, CDR1 is MNHNS and CDR2 is SASEGT. V shed 3 bases and J 2 bases; nucleotides not matched to a gene: 5. The CDR3 protein is CASSEKEREAYEQYF. CDR3 nucleotide sequence: TGTGCCAGCAGTGAGAAGGAGCGGGAGGCCTACGAGCAGTACTTC.

This chain joins TRBV11-2 and TRBJ2-6; no clear D. Trimming shortened V by 1 base and J by 2 bases, and 6 bases separated the two germline ends. The CDR3 contains 15 residues. Germline lookup yields CDR1 SGHAT and CDR2 FQNNGV. CDR3 nucleotides: TGTGCCAGCAGCTTAGGCACAACTGGGGCCAACGTCCTGACTTTC. This encodes CASSLGTTGANVLTF.

The genes are TRBV29-1 and TRBJ1-1, with D perhaps TRBD1 (5 bases). The ends were cut back, 3 bases at V and 3 bases at J, with 14 bases in the middle. The germline V gene has CDR1 SQVTM and CDR2 ANQGSEA. This CDR3 spans 14 amino acids. Written as DNA, the CDR3 is TGCAGCGTTGAGGTAAGGGGTGGTGACACTGAAGCTTTCTTT. This encodes CSVEVRGGDTEAFF.

The chain recombines TRBV28 with TRBJ1-5, with a possible D match to TRBD1 (5 bases). This CDR3 has 13 residues. V shed 5 bases and J shed 5 bases, with 10 bases lying between them. In germline, CDR1 is MDHEN, CDR2 SYDVKM. CDR3 region: CASSPDSDQPQHF. DNA for the CDR3: TGTGCCAGCAGTCCTGACAGTGATCAGCCCCAGCATTTT. Variable domain in full (rest from reference TRBV28 and TRBJ1-5): DVKVTQSSRYLVKRTGEKVFLECVQDMDHENMFWYRQDPGLGLRLIYFSYDVKMKEKGDIPEGYSVSREKKERFSLILESASTNQTSMYLCASSPDSDQPQHFGDGTRLSIL.

This sequence joins TRBV11-3 and TRBJ2-5; D perhaps matches TRBD2 (6 bases). This CDR3 comprises 13 residues. Germline CDR1 and CDR2: SGHNT and YENEEA. Trimming took 2 bases from V and 3 from J, leaving 7 bases between them. The CDR3 nucleotides read TGTGCCAGCAGCTTAAGGGAGGAAGAGACCCAGTACTTC. Residues: CASSLREEETQYF.

This chain uses TRBV6-5 with TRBJ1-4; D not resolved. V was pared by 5 bases and J by 7 bases, with 14 bases between. The germline CDR1 and CDR2 sequences are MNHEY and SVGAGI. The CDR3 extends over 14 amino acids. Here the CDR3 reads CASSPQLGGEKLFF. Here the CDR3 DNA reads TGTGCCAGCAGTCCACAACTAGGTGGTGAAAAACTGTTTTTT.

This chain connects TRBV19 to TRBJ1-1; D remains ambiguous. This CDR3 is built from 16 residues. V was pared by 6 bases and J by 0 bases, with 17 bases between. Looked up from germline, CDR1 is LNHDA and CDR2 is SQIVND (reference sequence). The CDR3 bases are TGTGCCAGTAGACACGCGCTGGGCACCTTGAACACTGAAGCTTTCTTT. Its translation is CASRHALGTLNTEAFF.

The chain has TRBV6-1 and TRBJ1-2; 8 bases fit TRBD1. CDR1 and CDR2 from the germline V gene are MNHNS and SASEGT. The CDR3 contains 14 residues. With 7 bases clipped from V and 0 bases from J, the junction kept 4 bases outside the gene matches. The CDR3 reads CASTNRGANYGYTF. In DNA, the CDR3 is TGTGCCAGCACTAACAGGGGGGCTAACTATGGCTACACCTTC.

The gene calls are TRBV10-1 and TRBJ2-7; 7 bases align to TRBD1. Germline V gene sequence: CDR1 WNHNN, CDR2 SYGVQD (reference sequence). CDR3 length: 14 amino acids. The V and J ends lost 2 bases and 2 bases, in that order; junction bases with no gene match: 3. The CDR3 coding sequence is TGCGCCAGCAGTGAGGGACAGGTACCCTACGAGCAGTACTTC. Protein product: CASSEGQVPYEQYF.

This clone came up a few times. The V gene is TRBV6-5, the J gene TRBJ1-5, with TRBD1 identical over 9 bases. There are 15 residues in the CDR3. The J segment lost 7 bases and the V segment lost 4 bases, leaving 8 bases of the junction unmatched. Per germline, CDR1 MNHEY and CDR2 SVGAGI. In DNA form, the CDR3 reads TGTGCCAGCAGTTCAAAACAGGGGGCACGACAGCCCCAGCATTTT. It encodes CASSSKQGARQPQHF.

This chain joins TRBV4-1 and TRBJ1-2; no reliable D call. V was shortened by 0 bases and J by 6 bases, with 14 bases between the two germline ends. CDR3 length: 15 residues. The germline gives CDR1 MGHRA, CDR2 YSYEKL. Written as DNA, the CDR3 is TGCGCCAGCAGCCAAGACTGGCGAGGCAAGGATGGCTACACCTTC. The encoded protein is CASSQDWRGKDGYTF.